This paragraph covers one T cell receptor (beta chain) sequence. The CDR3 covers 17 residues. Deletions cut 0 bases from V and 0 bases from J, with 16 bases between. The germline gives CDR1 SGHRS, CDR2 YFSETQ. Together with a sample-barcoded 5' primer, a J-beta primer mix was included in a second PCR lasting about 6 to 11 cycles. Per sample, CDR3-containing paired-end reads numbered at least 3 million. In TCRdb, the 5' RACE reads were re-called with MiXCR into one record per CDR3 protein. The top ten clones hold 23% of a sample with 1.5 million to 2 million distinct CDR3 sequences, 39% of them seen once. The data were obtained in a study of blood T cells in healthy people across ages.

The source is a human donor in good health. Sequencing was carried out using blood. The rearrangement uses TRBV5-1 and TRBJ2-7; D not resolved. The CDR3 spells CASSLGSLYSNSYEQYF. The CDR3 DNA is TGCGCCAGCAGCTTGGGGTCCCTTTACAGTAACTCCTACGAGCAGTACTTC. The variable domain in full, with the rest retrieved from reference TRBV5-1 and TRBJ2-7, is KAGVTQTPRYLIKTRGQQVTLSCSPISGHRSVSWYQQTPGQGLQFLFEYFSETQRNKGNFPGRFSGRQFSNSRSEMNVSTLELGDSALYLCASSLGSLYSNSYEQYFGPGTRLTVT.